This T cell receptor (beta chain) was retrieved from a study of CD8+CD57+ T cells in acquired aplastic anemia (dated by TCRdb to about 2018). The study in broad terms: DNA extracted from sorted CD4+ and CD8+ cells had a mean of around 3 ug, with a range of roughly 0.19 to 27.4 ug. CD8+CD57+ expansion was defined as a frequency above the mean frequency observed in healthy subjects.

Trimming takes 8 bases from V and 6 bases from J, and the germline ends sit 16 bases apart. Reading the germline V gene gives CDR1 SGHTA and CDR2 FQGNSA. The cysteine opens and the phenylalanine closes a CDR3 of 13 amino acids. Of all the DNA, just the CDR3 is kept, 39 bases in frame from base 1. Genomic DNA was used as template for profiling of TCR beta VDJ combinations and CDR3 sequences. TCR repertoire sequencing was run on an Illumina HiSeq 2000. The study's processing was this. TRBV/TRBJ rearrangement plots, CDR3 size and DJ length profiles, and Simpson's diversity index were used to assess repertoires. The immunodominant clone was defined as the most abundant DNA sequence in deep sequencing data. CDR3 amino acid sequences were screened for sharing across subjects and were compared with published repertoires and the VDJdb database. TCRdb reworked the public reads: Q25 trimming with fastp, MiXCR clone assembly, productive beta chains retained. Identical CDR3 proteins give one entry, which carries the most common genes and DNA. The V and J calls come from TCRdb's annotation, not from the publication. The sample table shows about 98,000 distinct CDR3 sequences, and less than 75% are seen once. 60% to 80% of the sample is held by the ten biggest clonotypes.

Note on this clonotype: Which antigen it targets is not known. No quality values exist for individual bases; no much larger clone is one base distant.

Study-level results and caveats: Although roughly 29 CD8+ CDR3 sequences were shared by patients and controls, these sequences appeared highly expressed in patients and within the immunodominant clones of patients. Patients and healthy controls showed no significant difference in CD8+ Simpson's diversity (P=0.060).

Flow cytometry had shown CD8+CD57+ cell expansion in the patients selected for sequencing. Severe acquired aplastic anemia was diagnosed in all patients according to International Study of Aplastic Anemia and Agranulocytosis and Camitta criteria. No therapy had been received by the patients at the time of blood sampling. In this study, sorted CD4+ and CD8+ T cells from the blood of healthy subjects and of severe aplastic anemia patients had their TCR repertoires deep-sequenced. Patients were enrolled under clinicaltrials.gov protocols 00001620, 01623167, 00001397, 00071045, 00081523 and 00961064 in the USA. Ficoll-Paque density gradient centrifugation was used to isolate peripheral blood mononuclear cells. Before DNA extraction, CD4+ and CD8+ T cells were sorted with FACS or magnetic beads.

The receptor's source is a human donor with aplastic anemia. Sequencing used sorted CD4+, CD8+, or CD8+CD57+ T cells (not recorded which) from PBMCs. The chain joins TRBV7-2 to TRBJ1-1, with a weak D call of TRBD1 (6 bases match). In nucleotides, the sequence is TGTGCCAGCCTCGCGACAGGTGGACCTGAAGCTTTCTTT. It codes for CASLATGGPEAFF.